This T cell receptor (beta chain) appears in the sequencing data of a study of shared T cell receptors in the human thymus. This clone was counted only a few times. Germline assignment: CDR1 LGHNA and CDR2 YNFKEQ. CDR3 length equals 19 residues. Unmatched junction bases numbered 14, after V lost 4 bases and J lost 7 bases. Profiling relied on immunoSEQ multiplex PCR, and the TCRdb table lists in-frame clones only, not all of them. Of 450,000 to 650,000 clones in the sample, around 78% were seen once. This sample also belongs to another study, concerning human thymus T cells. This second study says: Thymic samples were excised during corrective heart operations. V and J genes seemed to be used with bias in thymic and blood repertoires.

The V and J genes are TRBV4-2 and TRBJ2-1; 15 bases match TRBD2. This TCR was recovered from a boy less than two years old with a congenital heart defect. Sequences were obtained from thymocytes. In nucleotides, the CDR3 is TGTGCCAGCAGCCGAGAACTAACCGGGACTAGCGGGAGGTGGAATGAGCAGTTCTTC. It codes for CASSRELTGTSGRWNEQFF.